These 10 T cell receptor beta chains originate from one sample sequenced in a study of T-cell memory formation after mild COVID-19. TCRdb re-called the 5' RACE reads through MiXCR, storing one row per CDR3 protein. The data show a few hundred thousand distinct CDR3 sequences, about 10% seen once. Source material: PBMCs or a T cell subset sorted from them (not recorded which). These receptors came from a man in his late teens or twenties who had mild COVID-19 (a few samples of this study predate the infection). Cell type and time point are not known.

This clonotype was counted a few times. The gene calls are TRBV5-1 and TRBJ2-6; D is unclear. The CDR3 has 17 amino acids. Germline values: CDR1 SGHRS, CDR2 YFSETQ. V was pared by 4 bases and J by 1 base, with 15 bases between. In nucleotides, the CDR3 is TGCGCCAGCAGCACCCAACTCGAAGGTTCTGGGGCCAACGTCCTGACTTTC. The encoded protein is CASSTQLEGSGANVLTF.

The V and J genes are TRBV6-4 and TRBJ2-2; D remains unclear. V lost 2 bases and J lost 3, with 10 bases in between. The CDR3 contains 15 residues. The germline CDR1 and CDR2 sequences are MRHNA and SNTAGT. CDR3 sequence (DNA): TGTGCCAGCAGTGACCAGCCAGGCCACACCGGGGAGCTGTTTTTT. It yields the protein CASSDQPGHTGELFF.

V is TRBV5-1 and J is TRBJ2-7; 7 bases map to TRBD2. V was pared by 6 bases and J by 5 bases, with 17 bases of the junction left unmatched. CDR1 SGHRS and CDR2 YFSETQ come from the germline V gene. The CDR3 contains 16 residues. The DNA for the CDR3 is TGCGCCAGCACCCCGACACCTCGCGGGAGTCGGAACGAGCAGTACTTC. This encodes CASTPTPRGSRNEQYF.

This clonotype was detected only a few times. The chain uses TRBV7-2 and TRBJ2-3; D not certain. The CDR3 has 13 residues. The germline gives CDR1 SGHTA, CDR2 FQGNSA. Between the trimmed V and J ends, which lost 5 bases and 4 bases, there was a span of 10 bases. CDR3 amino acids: CASSRVMADTQYF. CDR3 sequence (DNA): TGTGCCAGCAGCCGGGTGATGGCAGATACGCAGTATTTT.

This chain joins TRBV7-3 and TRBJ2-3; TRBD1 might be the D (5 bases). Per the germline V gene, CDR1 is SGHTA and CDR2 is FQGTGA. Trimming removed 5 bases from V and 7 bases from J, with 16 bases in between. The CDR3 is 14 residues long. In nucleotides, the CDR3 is TGTGCCAGCAGCGGTCGACAGTGGGTGAATACGCAGTATTTT. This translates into CASSGRQWVNTQYF.

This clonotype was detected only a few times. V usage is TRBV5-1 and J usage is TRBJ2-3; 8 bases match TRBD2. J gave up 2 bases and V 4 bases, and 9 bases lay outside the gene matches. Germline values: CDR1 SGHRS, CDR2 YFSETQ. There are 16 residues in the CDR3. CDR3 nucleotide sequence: TGCGCCAGCAGCGACGGGGGGGCCCAGTTCACAGATACGCAGTATTTT. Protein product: CASSDGGAQFTDTQYF.

CDR3: CASRPRQVHTEAFF. The CDR3 DNA sequence: TGTGCCAGCAGACCGCGACAGGTACACACTGAAGCTTTCTTT. The J gene is TRBJ1-1, the V gene TRBV7-2; D is perhaps TRBD1 (6 bases). This CDR3 spans 14 amino acids. The germline V gene encodes CDR1 SGHTA and CDR2 FQGNSA. The germline V and J ends were trimmed by 6 bases and 3 bases, with 14 bases remaining between them.

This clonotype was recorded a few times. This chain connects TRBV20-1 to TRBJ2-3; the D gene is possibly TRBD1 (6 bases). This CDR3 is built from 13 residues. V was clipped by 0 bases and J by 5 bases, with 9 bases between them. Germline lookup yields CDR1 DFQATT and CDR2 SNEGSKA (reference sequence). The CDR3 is CSARDPGQDTQYF. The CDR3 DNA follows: TGCAGTGCTAGAGACCCGGGACAAGATACGCAGTATTTT.

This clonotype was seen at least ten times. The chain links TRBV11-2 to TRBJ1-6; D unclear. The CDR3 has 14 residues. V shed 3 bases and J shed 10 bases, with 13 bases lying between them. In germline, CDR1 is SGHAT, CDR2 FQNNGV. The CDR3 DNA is TGTGCCAGCAGCTTGAGGTCCGGGGTCTCACCCCTCCACTTT. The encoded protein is CASSLRSGVSPLHF.

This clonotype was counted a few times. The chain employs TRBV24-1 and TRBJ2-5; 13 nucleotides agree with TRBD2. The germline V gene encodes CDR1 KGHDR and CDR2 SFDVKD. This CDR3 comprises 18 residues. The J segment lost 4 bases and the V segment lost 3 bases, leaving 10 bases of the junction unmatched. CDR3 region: CATSDQRTSGGQRETQYF. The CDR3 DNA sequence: TGTGCCACCAGTGATCAAAGGACTAGCGGGGGCCAGAGAGAGACCCAGTACTTC.